This TCR beta chain emerged from a study of TIL therapy for anti-PD-1-resistant metastatic lung cancer. The immunoSEQ assay was v3. Libraries were sequenced to some 2 million read pairs (survey) or roughly 4.5-6 million (deep). Profiled with immunoSEQ multiplex PCR; TCRdb holds only in-frame clones, not every one. The sample holds more than 20,000 clones, just over 70% seen once. Time point denoted: pre-treatment sample, taken before nivolumab and TIL therapy. Per germline, CDR1 SGHTA and CDR2 FQGNSA. V was pared by 1 base and J by 1 base, with 10 bases between. This CDR3 region has 15 residues. Here the sequenced sample was blood, taken at baseline. The chain couples TRBV7-2 to TRBJ1-1, with D unresolved. The TCR was taken from a person between 25 and 80 years old with non-small cell lung cancer. CDR3: CASSLGGNRNTEAFF. CDR3 nucleotide sequence: TGTGCCAGCAGCTTAGGGGGAAACAGGAACACTGAAGCTTTCTTT.